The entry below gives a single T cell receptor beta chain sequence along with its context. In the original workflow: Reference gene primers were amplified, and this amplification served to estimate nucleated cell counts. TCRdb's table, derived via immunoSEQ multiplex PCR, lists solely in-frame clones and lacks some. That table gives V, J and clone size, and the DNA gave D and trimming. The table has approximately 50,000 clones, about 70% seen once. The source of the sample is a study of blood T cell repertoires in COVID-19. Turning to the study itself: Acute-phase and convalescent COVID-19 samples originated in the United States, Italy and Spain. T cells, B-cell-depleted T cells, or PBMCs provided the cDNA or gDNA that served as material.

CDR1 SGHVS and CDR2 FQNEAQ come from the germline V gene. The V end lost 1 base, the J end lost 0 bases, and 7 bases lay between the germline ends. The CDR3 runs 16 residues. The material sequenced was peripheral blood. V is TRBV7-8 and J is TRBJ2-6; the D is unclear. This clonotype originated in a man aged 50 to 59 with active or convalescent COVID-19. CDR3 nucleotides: TGTGCCAGCAGCTTAGGAAGAGCCTCTGGGGCCAACGTCCTGACTTTC. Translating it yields CASSLGRASGANVLTF.